This TCR beta chain came from a study of long-term antiretroviral therapy in people with HIV. Sequencing relied on immunoSEQ assay v3.0, run at survey level. Clones were read by immunoSEQ multiplex PCR, and TCRdb kept only the in-frame ones, dropping some. This sample has some 18,000 clones, with about 82% found just once. People in the study who had HIV all got their treatment in the United States. This CDR3 has 13 amino acids. V dropped 0 bases and J dropped 7 bases, with 11 bases sitting between them. Germline CDR1 and CDR2: SGHRS and YFSETQ. This receptor was identified in a woman between 18 and 29 years old with HIV. The chain combines TRBV5-1 with TRBJ2-7; perhaps TRBD1 as D (5 bases). Specimen: unsorted PBMCs, collected 0.6 years after starting antiretroviral therapy. CDR3 bases: TGCGCCAGCAGCTTGGTTCAGGGATGGGAGCAGTACTTC. Translation: CASSLVQGWEQYF.